What follows are 10 T cell receptor beta chains derived from one specimen sequenced in a study of T cells in Graves' hyperthyroidism and ophthalmopathy. The source material, RNA transcripts, was used to amplify TCR beta CDR3 regions. An initial round of RT-PCR targeting the TCR CDR3 relied on the HTBI primer set. TCRdb itself ran the multiplex PCR reads through MiXCR, one entry per CDR3 protein. The sample gives a few hundred thousand distinct CDR3 sequences, approximately 14% of which show up once; about 5% is in the top ten. The sequencing input was blood. All receptors come from a woman aged 18-30 years with Graves' hyperthyroidism.

This clonotype was detected ten times or more. The chain is built from TRBV12-3 or TRBV12-4 and TRBJ2-6; 11 positions match TRBD1. This CDR3 spans 18 amino acids. J gave up 2 bases and V 6 bases, and 9 bases lay outside the gene matches. The CDR3 nucleotides are TGTGCCAGCAGGTCGGCCGGGACAGGGGGAACTGGGGCCAACGTCCTGACTTTC. Translated, it gives CASRSAGTGGTGANVLTF.

Many counts were recorded for this clonotype. This CDR3 is CASRDGQNTEAFF. The CDR3 DNA reads as TGTGCCAGCCGCGACGGACAGAACACTGAAGCTTTCTTT. This sequence joins TRBV3-1 and TRBJ1-1, with D perhaps TRBD1 (5 bases). The germline gives CDR1 LGHDT, CDR2 YNNKEL (reference sequence). Trimming took 8 bases from V and 1 from J, leaving 11 bases between them. The CDR3 is 13 amino acids.

The gene calls are TRBV4-1 and TRBJ1-4; D remains unclear. V was clipped by 11 bases and J by 0 bases, with 16 bases between them. The CDR3 runs 15 residues. CDR1 MGHRA and CDR2 YSYEKL come from the germline V gene. CDR3 region: CAERQRRPTNEKLFF. The DNA of the CDR3 is TGCGCCGAACGCCAACGACGGCCAACTAATGAAAAACTGTTTTTT.

This clonotype was detected only a few times. This chain links TRBV6-1 with TRBJ1-2, with D uncertain. The germline CDR1 and CDR2 sequences are MNHNS and SASEGT. This CDR3 spans 14 amino acids. Between the trimmed V and J ends, which lost 4 bases and 5 bases, there was a span of 14 bases. CDR3 amino acids: CASSATDGGYGYTF. The CDR3 DNA reads TGTGCCAGCAGTGCGACGGACGGTGGGTATGGCTACACCTTC.

A word on this clonotype: A much larger clonotype is one base distant, so this may be a read error. The rearrangement joins TRBV15 to TRBJ1-2; D remains unclear. This CDR3 comprises 14 residues. Germline V lookup: CDR1 LNHNV, CDR2 YYDKDF (reference sequence). CDR3 nucleotides: TGTGCCACCAGCAGTCAGCAGGAGGTGGGCGGCTACATCTTC. Amino acid sequence: CATSSQQEVGGYIF.

The chain has TRBV5-1 and TRBJ2-5; 9 bases are shared with TRBD1. There are 17 residues in the CDR3. Germline loops: CDR1 SGHRS, CDR2 YFSETQ. J gave up 1 base and V 4 bases, and 11 bases lay outside the gene matches. CDR3 protein: CASSAGTGSRIQETQYF. CDR3 sequence (DNA): TGCGCCAGCAGCGCCGGGACAGGGAGTAGGATCCAAGAGACCCAGTACTTC.

This clonotype was counted ten times or more. V and J are TRBV20-1 and TRBJ1-1, with D perhaps TRBD1 (5 bases). CDR1 is DFQATT, CDR2 SNEGSKA, per germline (reference sequence). The CDR3 extends over 11 amino acids. Trimming removed 6 bases at V and 8 bases at J, with 13 bases between. CDR3 sequence reads: CSANGGYEAFF. As DNA, the CDR3 is TGCAGTGCCAATGGGGGGTACGAAGCTTTCTTT.

This clonotype came up many times. The chain couples TRBV3-1 to TRBJ2-1; a possible D gene is TRBD2 (6 bases). Germline V gene lookup returns CDR1 LGHDT and CDR2 YNNKEL (reference sequence). The CDR3 runs to 15 residues. V shed 1 base and J shed 4 bases, with 11 bases lying between them. The CDR3 nucleotides are TGTGCCAGCAGCCAAGGTTCCGGGGGTTACAATGAGCAGTTCTTC. It encodes CASSQGSGGYNEQFF.

This clonotype was recorded at least ten times. The rearrangement links TRBV20-1 to TRBJ2-3; D not certain. This CDR3 comprises 14 residues. Trimming took 4 bases from V and 1 from J, leaving 12 bases between them. Looked up from germline, CDR1 is DFQATT and CDR2 is SNEGSKA (reference sequence). The CDR3 reads CSAIPRAGTDTQYF. CDR3 DNA sequence: TGCAGTGCTATCCCTCGGGCGGGCACAGATACGCAGTATTTT.

Ten or more counts support this clonotype. The chain carries TRBV27 and TRBJ2-5; no clear D gene. The germline CDR1 and CDR2 sequences are MNHEY and SMNVEV (reference sequence). The CDR3 covers 16 residues. The V gene lost 1 base and the J gene lost 2 bases, with 14 bases spanning the gap. DNA of the CDR3: TGTGCCAGCAGTTTATATGCTTTCGAACCTCAAGAGACCCAGTACTTC. Its protein product is CASSLYAFEPQETQYF.